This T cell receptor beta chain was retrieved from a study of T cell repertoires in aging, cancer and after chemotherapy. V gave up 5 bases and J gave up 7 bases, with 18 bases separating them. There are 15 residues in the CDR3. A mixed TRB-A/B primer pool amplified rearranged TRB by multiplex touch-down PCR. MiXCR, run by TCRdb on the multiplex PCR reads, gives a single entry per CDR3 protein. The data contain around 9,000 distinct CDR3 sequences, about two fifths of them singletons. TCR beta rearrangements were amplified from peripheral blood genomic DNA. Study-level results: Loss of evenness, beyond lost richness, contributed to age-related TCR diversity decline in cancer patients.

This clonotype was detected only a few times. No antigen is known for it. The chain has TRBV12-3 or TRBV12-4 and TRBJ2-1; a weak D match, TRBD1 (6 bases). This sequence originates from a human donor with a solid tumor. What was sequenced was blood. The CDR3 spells CASSPRTEGGNEQFF. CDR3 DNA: TGTGCCAGCAGTCCGCGAACCGAAGGGGGTAATGAGCAGTTCTTC.